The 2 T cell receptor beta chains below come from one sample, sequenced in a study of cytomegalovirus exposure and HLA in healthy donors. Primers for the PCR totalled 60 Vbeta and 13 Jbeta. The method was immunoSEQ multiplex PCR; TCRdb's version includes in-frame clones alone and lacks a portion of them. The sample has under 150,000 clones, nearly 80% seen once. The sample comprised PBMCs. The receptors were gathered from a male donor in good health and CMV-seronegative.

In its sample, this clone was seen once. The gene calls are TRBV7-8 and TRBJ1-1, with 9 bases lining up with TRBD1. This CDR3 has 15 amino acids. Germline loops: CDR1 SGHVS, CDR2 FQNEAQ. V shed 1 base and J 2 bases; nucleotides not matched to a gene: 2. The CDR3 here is CASSLGTGANTEAFF. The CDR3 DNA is TGTGCCAGCAGCTTAGGGACAGGGGCTAACACTGAAGCTTTCTTT. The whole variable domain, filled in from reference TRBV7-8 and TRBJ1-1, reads GAGVSQSPRYKVAKRGQDVALRCDPISGHVSLFWYQQALGQGPEFLTYFQNEAQLDKSGLPSDRFFAERPEGSVSTLKIQRTQQEDSAVYLCASSLGTGANTEAFFGQGTRLTVV.

The CDR3: CASSDKDRGGTEAFF. CDR3 bases: TGTGCCAGCAGTGATAAAGACAGGGGAGGCACTGAAGCTTTCTTT. The rearrangement joins TRBV6-4 to TRBJ1-1, with 8 bases that match TRBD1. After removal of 3 bases from V and 4 bases from J, the junction contained 7 bases not matched to a gene. CDR1 is MRHNA, CDR2 SNTAGT, per germline. The CDR3 has 15 residues.